This is a list of T cell receptor beta chains from one sample in a study of T-cell reconstitution after alpha-beta-depleted transplantation in children. TCRdb used MiXCR to reprocess the PCR reads, holding one entry per CDR3 protein. Here the sample spans about 980,000 distinct CDR3 sequences, about 29% being singletons. Source: PBMCs, mostly from graft donor cells, taken 360 days after TCRalphabeta/CD19-depleted stem cell transplant. These receptors all come from a boy less than two years old who had a stem cell transplant for SCID, so the T cells may come from the graft donor. Each CDR3 is given with its conserved first and last residue. D genes are given only for firm matches. Clone size, where shown, is once, few, many, or a class for clones that have expanded.

d_call,v_call,clone_size,j_call,cdr3_nt,cdr3_aa
TRBD1,TRBV5-4,NA,TRBJ2-7,TGTGCCAGCAGCTTGGCTTTTGGGACAGGGGGGAATTCCTACGAGCAGTACTTC,CASSLAFGTGGNSYEQYF
TRBD1,TRBV6-6,NA,TRBJ2-2,TGTGCCACTCGACAGGGGAACACCGGGGAGCTGTTTTTT,CATRQGNTGELFF
NA,TRBV20-1,few,TRBJ2-3,TGCAGTGCTAGTCCCGGGGCCTACACAGATACGCAGTATTTT,CSASPGAYTDTQYF
TRBD1,TRBV28,NA,TRBJ1-5,TGTGCCAGCAGTTCATATTGGACAGGGTCCAATCAGCCCCAGCATTTT,CASSSYWTGSNQPQHF
NA,TRBV5-1,few,TRBJ2-5,TGCGCCAGCAGCTTGGATCGGCTAGGGGGAGAGACCCAGTACTTC,CASSLDRLGGETQYF
NA,TRBV29-1,NA,TRBJ2-1,TGCAGCGTTGATTCAGGGGATCCAACCAATGAGCAGTTCTTC,CSVDSGDPTNEQFF
NA,TRBV12-3/TRBV12-4,NA,TRBJ1-4,TGTGCCAGCAGACGACCCACTGCCAGGGAAAAACTGTTTTTT,CASRRPTAREKLFF
TRBD2,TRBV27,NA,TRBJ2-1,TGTGCCAGCAGTTACCCGGGGGGGATAAATGAGCAGTTCTTC,CASSYPGGINEQFF
TRBD2,TRBV5-1,NA,TRBJ2-7,TGCGCCAGCAGCTCGGGGGGGACTACCTACGAGCAGTACTTC,CASSSGGTTYEQYF
NA,TRBV4-1,few,TRBJ2-3,TGCGCCAGCAGCCAAGTCGTTCTCACAGATACGCAGTATTTT,CASSQVVLTDTQYF
NA,TRBV5-1,NA,TRBJ2-7,TGCGCCAGCAGCCACAGACAGGGACTAGTCCTCTACGAGCAGTACTTC,CASSHRQGLVLYEQYF
TRBD2,TRBV27,few,TRBJ2-5,TGTGCCAGCAGTCCCGAAATACCGGGACTAGCGGGGGACCAAGAGACCCAGTACTTC,CASSPEIPGLAGDQETQYF
NA,TRBV7-2,once,TRBJ2-1,TGTGCCAGCAGCTTTCCGGGCCCCAGGGAGCAGTTCTTC,CASSFPGPREQFF
TRBD1,TRBV6-4,NA,TRBJ2-6,TGTGCCAGCAACGTGGACAGGGGGCTGAGGCCCACCGCAACAGACTCTGGGGCCAACGTCCTGACTTTC,CASNVDRGLRPTATDSGANVLTF
NA,TRBV6-5,NA,TRBJ2-2,TGTGCCAGCAGTTACGGCAGTACCGGGGGGGAGCTGTTTTTT,CASSYGSTGGELFF
NA,TRBV11-2,few,TRBJ2-4,TGTGCCAGCAGCCGAAGAGTTGGACAGAATCAAAACATTCAGTACTTC,CASSRRVGQNQNIQYF
NA,TRBV27,NA,TRBJ2-7,TGTGCCAGCAGTTTAAAATTTGTGGGTGGTAGCACATCCTACGAGCAGTACTTC,CASSLKFVGGSTSYEQYF
NA,TRBV5-1,NA,TRBJ1-1,TGCGCCAGCAGCCTGATAGTGGGTCGGGGCACTGAAGCTTTCTTT,CASSLIVGRGTEAFF
NA,TRBV5-1,NA,TRBJ2-7,TGCGCCAGCAGCCCCGTTAGCGGTCCAGGGGTCGAGCAGTACTTC,CASSPVSGPGVEQYF
TRBD2,TRBV20-1,NA,TRBJ2-3,TGCAGTGCTACCCGACTAGCGGGGGCAGGGGATACGCAGTATTTT,CSATRLAGAGDTQYF